The next 28 T cell receptor beta chains were all read from a single sample in a study of human T cells and chemical hapten exposure. Time point indicated: pre-sensitization, week 0. Regarding treatment: therapeutic diphenylcyclopropenone sensitization with weekly scalp DPC. A single record per CDR3 protein comes from TCRdb applying MiXCR to the RACE reads. The sample records around 92,000 distinct CDR3 sequences, 10% to 14% being singletons. The sample was whole blood, taken in connection with sensitization to the hapten diphenylcyclopropenone (DPC). Source of these receptors: a woman aged 55 to 70 with alopecia areata. Some clones in this sample may be carry-over from other donors' samples.

The rearrangement uses TRBV29-1 and TRBJ1-1, with 11 bases fitting TRBD1. V dropped 6 bases and J dropped 5; count of bases not matched to a gene: 11. In germline, CDR1 is SQVTM, CDR2 ANQGSEA. The length of the CDR3 is 15 residues. CDR3 nucleotide sequence: TGCAGCGTCGGCCCTTCCGGACAGGGGGCGACTGAAGCTTTCTTT. Protein sequence: CSVGPSGQGATEAFF.

The genes are TRBV18 and TRBJ1-2, with 7 nucleotides matching TRBD1. From germline, CDR1 is KGHSH and CDR2 LQKENI. Unmatched junction bases numbered 13, after V lost 4 bases and J lost 5 bases. There are 16 residues in the CDR3. CDR3 in amino acids: CASSRSTGDGNYGYTF. Here the CDR3 DNA reads TGTGCCAGCTCACGATCAACAGGGGACGGGAATTATGGCTACACCTTC. Together with reference TRBV18 and TRBJ1-2, the CDR3 gives the full variable domain: NAGVMQNPRHLVRRRGQEARLRCSPMKGHSHVYWYRQLPEEGLKFMVYLQKENIIDESGMPKERFSAEFPKEGPSILRIQQVVRGDSAAYFCASSRSTGDGNYGYTFGSGTRLTVV.

A remark on this clonotype: One base away lies a much larger clone, so this may be a sequencing read error. The chain carries TRBV7-3 and TRBJ2-2; D gene ambiguous. The ends were cut back, 5 bases at V and 1 base at J, with 5 bases in the middle. Per the germline V gene, CDR1 is SGHTA and CDR2 is FQGTGA. This CDR3 has 13 amino acids. The CDR3 region has the DNA TGTGCCAGCAGCACACGGAACACCGGGGAGCTGTTTTTT. Translating it yields CASSTRNTGELFF.

At least ten counts were recorded for this clonotype. This chain connects TRBV20-1 to TRBJ2-1; 9 nucleotides line up with TRBD2. The CDR3 spans 14 residues. Unmatched junction bases numbered 7, after V lost 5 bases and J lost 5 bases. In germline, CDR1 is DFQATT, CDR2 SNEGSKA (reference sequence). The CDR3 DNA is TGCAGTGCTCAGCGGGGGGCCCCACACAATGAGCAGTTCTTC. The encoded protein is CSAQRGAPHNEQFF.

In its sample, this clonotype was seen many times. V and J are TRBV29-1 and TRBJ1-1; D unresolved. Trimming removed 4 bases from V and 7 bases from J, with 13 bases in between. From germline, CDR1 is SQVTM and CDR2 ANQGSEA. The CDR3 totals 12 residues. CDR3 amino acids: CSVAVGSSEAFF. The CDR3 DNA is TGCAGCGTTGCCGTGGGGTCCAGTGAAGCTTTCTTT.

This clonotype was observed at least ten times. The chain is built from TRBV5-1 and TRBJ1-1, with a possible D match to TRBD1 (6 bases). The germline CDR1 and CDR2 sequences are SGHRS and YFSETQ. V lost 2 bases to trimming and J lost 2 bases, with 13 bases between them. This CDR3 is 15 amino acids long. CDR3 nucleotide sequence: TGCGCCAGCAGCTTACTGACAGGTTCCAACACTGAAGCTTTCTTT. Its translation: CASSLLTGSNTEAFF.

This clonotype appeared a few times. This rearrangement joins TRBV29-1 to TRBJ1-6; D remains ambiguous. Per the germline V gene, CDR1 is SQVTM and CDR2 is ANQGSEA. The CDR3 is made up of 13 amino acids. Trimming took off 6 bases at V and 0 bases at J, with 6 bases between the two ends. The CDR3 protein is CSVISSYNSPLHF. Written as DNA, the CDR3 is TGCAGCGTAATTAGCTCCTATAATTCACCCCTCCACTTT.

In its sample, this clonotype was seen a few times. The V gene is TRBV18, the J gene TRBJ1-1; TRBD1 agrees at 7 bases. V was clipped by 2 bases and J by 7 bases; unmatched bases: 10. The CDR3 totals 15 residues. Germline V gives CDR1 KGHSH, CDR2 LQKENI. In DNA, the CDR3 is TGTGCCAGCTCACCATCGGGGCAGGGGGGCGGTGAAGCTTTCTTT. Translating gives CASSPSGQGGGEAFF.

The V and J genes are TRBV7-9 and TRBJ2-7; D is ambiguous. Germline V lookup: CDR1 SEHNR, CDR2 FQNEAQ (reference sequence). The CDR3 is made up of 13 amino acids. V lost 2 bases, J lost 6 bases, and 11 bases lay in between. DNA for the CDR3: TGTGCCAGCAGCTTAATACAACCCTTCGAGCAGTACTTC. Encoded protein: CASSLIQPFEQYF.

V gene TRBV6-5 combines with J gene TRBJ2-2, with D perhaps being TRBD1 or TRBD2 (5 bases each). Germline lookup yields CDR1 MNHEY and CDR2 SVGAGI. V gave up 6 bases and J gave up 1 base, with 12 bases separating them. The CDR3 is 15 residues long. The CDR3 nucleotides read TGTGCCAGCAGGGGGCCGGGGCGGAACACCGGGGAGCTGTTTTTT. Protein product: CASRGPGRNTGELFF.

This clonotype was picked up many times. V gene TRBV7-7 combines with J gene TRBJ1-4, with TRBD1 matching over 9 bases. From germline, CDR1 is SSHAT and CDR2 FNYEAQ (reference sequence). This CDR3 spans 14 amino acids. The CDR3 spells CAAAEDRGKGKLFF. The CDR3 DNA reads TGTGCTGCAGCCGAGGACAGGGGAAAAGGGAAACTGTTTTTT.

This clonotype was detected many times. V gene TRBV9 combines with J gene TRBJ2-1, with 9 bases aligning to TRBD2. The CDR3 spans 16 residues. Per germline, CDR1 SGDLS and CDR2 YYNGEE. Trimming at V came to 0 bases and at J to 6 bases, leaving 7 bases not matched to a gene. CDR3 in amino acids: CASSVVPRGGRNEQFF. CDR3 sequence (DNA): TGTGCCAGCAGCGTAGTACCGCGGGGGGGCCGCAATGAGCAGTTCTTC.

This clonotype has only a few counts. The chain uses TRBV6-5 and TRBJ1-5; D uncertain. Per germline, CDR1 MNHEY and CDR2 SVGAGI. Trimming pared 6 bases from V and 5 bases from J, leaving 11 bases between. This CDR3 has 13 amino acids. DNA of the CDR3: TGTGCCAGCAGCCTACTGGAGGATCAGCCCCAGCATTTT. Its protein product is CASSLLEDQPQHF.

In its sample, this clonotype was seen a few times. A read error may produce the germline difference seen at one junction end. The chain joins TRBV7-7 to TRBJ2-3, with D uncertain. The CDR3 loop spans 14 amino acids. Germline V gene data show CDR1 as SSHAT and CDR2 as FNYEAQ (reference sequence). The DNA for the CDR3 is TGTGCTAGCAGCTTACAAGTTGGCACAGATACGCAGTATTTT. This encodes CASSLQVGTDTQYF.

J is TRBJ2-2 and V is TRBV20-1; perhaps TRBD2 as D (6 bases). The CDR3 runs 14 residues. Germline loops: CDR1 DFQATT, CDR2 SNEGSKA (reference sequence). Trimming removed 7 bases at V and 2 bases at J, with 14 bases between. CDR3 nucleotides: TGCAGTGTTCAGACTAGTCCAAACACCGGGGAGCTGTTTTTT. Encoded protein: CSVQTSPNTGELFF.

This clonotype was detected ten times or more. As DNA, the CDR3 is TGTGCCAGCAGTTACGACACGACAGGAGGAAAACTGTTTTTT. Translated, it gives CASSYDTTGGKLFF. The chain employs TRBV6-5 and TRBJ1-4; perhaps TRBD1 as D (6 bases). The CDR3 runs to 14 residues. The ends were cut back, 2 bases at V and 10 bases at J, with 14 bases in the middle. Germline V CDR1 and CDR2: MNHEY, SVGAGI.

This clonotype has ten or more counts. The genes are TRBV6-5 and TRBJ2-3, with D perhaps TRBD2 (5 bases). This CDR3 region has 12 residues. The V gene lost 11 bases and the J gene lost 2 bases, with 11 bases spanning the gap. CDR1 is MNHEY and CDR2 is SVGAGI in the germline V gene. In DNA, the CDR3 is TGTGCCTCCAGCGGACTCACAGATACGCAGTATTTT. Translated, it gives CASSGLTDTQYF.

The chain combines TRBV7-2 with TRBJ2-1; 13 bases line up with TRBD2. The germline CDR1 and CDR2 sequences are SGHTA and FQGNSA. Losses at the gene ends were 6 bases for V and 2 bases for J; bases not matched to a gene: 7. CDR3 length: 17 residues. CDR3 sequence (DNA): TGTGCCAGCAGTCGGAGACTAGCGGGGGGCCCCTACAATGAGCAGTTCTTC. Amino acid sequence: CASSRRLAGGPYNEQFF.

This clonotype was recorded many times. The chain is built from TRBV12-3 or TRBV12-4 and TRBJ2-1; D might be TRBD2 (6 bases). Trimming took off 5 bases at V and 1 base at J, with 9 bases between the two ends. The CDR3 contains 14 residues. The DNA for the CDR3 is TGTGCCAGCAGTCCCAGCGGGTCCTACAATGAGCAGTTCTTC. This translates into CASSPSGSYNEQFF.

This clonotype was counted at least ten times. The J gene is TRBJ1-3, the V gene TRBV10-2, with D possibly TRBD1 on 5 matching bases. The V end lost 6 bases, the J end lost 4 bases, and 16 bases lay between the germline ends. CDR3 size: 15 residues. Germline lookup yields CDR1 WSHSY and CDR2 SAAADI. Here the CDR3 reads CASSLGGVSGNTIYF. CDR3 sequence (DNA): TGCGCCAGCAGCCTAGGAGGGGTCTCCGGAAACACCATATATTTT.

In this sample, this clonotype turned up many times. The rearrangement joins TRBV23-1 to TRBJ2-1, with D perhaps TRBD1 or TRBD2 (5 bases each). TRBV23-1 is an open reading frame, and its role is uncertain. The CDR3 runs 14 residues. Trimming took 2 bases from V and 8 from J, leaving 13 bases between them. CDR3 sequence (DNA): TGCGCCAGCAGTCAAGAGGGGCAGGCGGATGAGCAGTTCTTC. Its protein product is CASSQEGQADEQFF.

The sample holds many counts of this clonotype. V and J are TRBV10-3 and TRBJ1-1, with D tentatively TRBD1 (5 bases). CDR1 is ENHRY, CDR2 SYGVKD, per germline. The CDR3 runs 13 residues. V was cut by 3 bases and J by 9 bases, with 14 bases left in between. The CDR3 bases are TGTGCCATCAGTGACTCACCACAGGCGAAAGCTTTCTTT. Protein sequence: CAISDSPQAKAFF.

Note on this clonotype: Since a much larger clone is just one base distant, this may be a read error. This chain links TRBV28 with TRBJ2-3; D remains ambiguous. This CDR3 is built from 13 residues. The V gene's germline CDR1 is MDHEN and CDR2 SYDVKM. The CDR3 sequence is CASSDRTADSQYF. The CDR3, as DNA: TGTGCCAGCTCCGATCGGACCGCAGATTCGCAGTATTTT.

The chain recombines TRBV19 with TRBJ2-3, with 12 positions matching TRBD2. CDR3 length equals 17 residues. With V trimmed by 6 bases and J by 10 bases, 17 bases remained unmatched. CDR1 and CDR2 from the germline V gene are LNHDA and SQIVND (reference sequence). The CDR3 DNA sequence: TGTGCCAGTAGGATTTCTAGCGGGGGGGCCCCTTTGTTGGCGCAGTATTTT. This translates into CASRISSGGAPLLAQYF.

This clonotype was seen a handful of times. This sequence joins TRBV29-1 and TRBJ1-1; D is undetermined. Germline CDR1 is SQVTM and CDR2 is ANQGSEA. V lost 2 bases and J 1 base, leaving 8 bases between the germline ends. The CDR3 has 13 residues. CDR3 loop: CSVERAANTEAFF. CDR3 DNA: TGCAGCGTTGAAAGGGCAGCGAACACTGAAGCTTTCTTT.

This clonotype was recorded at least ten times. The V call is TRBV11-2, the J call TRBJ1-5; 8 positions agree with TRBD1. The CDR3 runs to 13 residues. CDR1 is SGHAT and CDR2 is FQNNGV in the germline V gene. Trimming removed 5 bases from V and 7 bases from J; junction bases left unmatched: 4. CDR3 sequence (DNA): TGTGCCAGCAGCGCCCGACAGGGGCAGCCCCAGCATTTT. It encodes CASSARQGQPQHF.

V and J are TRBV12-3 or TRBV12-4 and TRBJ2-5; 7 nucleotides agree with TRBD2. This CDR3 is built from 16 residues. Trimming at V came to 2 bases and at J to 1 base, leaving 7 bases not matched to a gene. CDR3 bases: TGTGCCAGCAGTTTAACCCTGGCGGGGGTCCAAGAGACCCAGTACTTC. As protein: CASSLTLAGVQETQYF.

The genes are TRBV18 and TRBJ1-5; D is perhaps TRBD1 (5 bases). Germline V gene sequence: CDR1 KGHSH, CDR2 LQKENI. The V end lost 3 bases, the J end lost 9 bases, and 18 bases lay between the germline ends. The CDR3 spans 15 residues. CDR3 amino acids: CASSPPGTGGWPQHF. The CDR3 DNA sequence: TGTGCCAGCTCACCCCCCGGGACGGGTGGTTGGCCCCAGCATTTT.